This is a list of T cell receptor beta chains from one sample in a study of control samples from healthy donors and cancer patients. Assay: immunoSEQ multiplex PCR; the TCRdb copy retains only in-frame clones and omits some. This repertoire shows 160,000 or so clones, approximately 93% found once; its top ten account for about 8.5%. The sample comprised blood. These receptor sequences come from a woman between 40 and 50 years old in good health. The CDR3 runs from the conserved cysteine through the conserved F or W. D genes are given only for firm matches. Expanded clones are given a class, and other clones once, few, many or no size at all.

TRBV5-1	once	TRBJ1-3	-	TGCGCCAGCAGCTTGGAGGGTTCTGGAAACACCATATATTTT	CASSLEGSGNTIYF
TRBV4-1	-	TRBJ2-7	-	TGCGCCAGCAGCCACAGCACTTACCCCTACGAGCAGTACTTC	CASSHSTYPYEQYF
TRBV7-9	-	TRBJ2-5	TRBD2	TGTGCCAGCAGCTTAGTGGCTAGCGGGAGACGGGGGGAGACCCAGTACTTC	CASSLVASGRRGETQYF
TRBV5-1	-	TRBJ1-4	TRBD1	TGCGCCAGCAGCTTGTACGGGCCGAGGGACAGTGGCGAAAAACTGTTTTTT	CASSLYGPRDSGEKLFF
TRBV4-3	-	TRBJ1-1	-	TGCGCCAGCAGCCAAGAGAGGGCAGGGGCGGGGATGAACACTGAAGCTTTCTTT	CASSQERAGAGMNTEAFF
TRBV10-2	-	TRBJ2-1	-	TGCGCCAGCACCAGGACTTTCAGCTCCTACAATGAGCAGTTCTTC	CASTRTFSSYNEQFF
TRBV25-1	-	TRBJ1-1	TRBD1	TGTGCCAGCAGGAGACAGGGGGGTACTGAAGCTTTCTTT	CASRRQGGTEAFF
TRBV4-3	-	TRBJ2-2	TRBD1	TGCGCCAGCAGCCCTAGGACAGGGAGCACCGGGGAGCTGTTTTTT	CASSPRTGSTGELFF
TRBV6-4	-	TRBJ2-3	-	TGTGCCAGCAGGGCGAGACTGATAGATACGCAGTATTTT	CASRARLIDTQYF
TRBV6-1	-	TRBJ1-1	-	TGTGCCAGCAGTGAAGCCTCACCGCCGAACACTGAAGCTTTCTTT	CASSEASPPNTEAFF
TRBV30	-	TRBJ2-3	-	TGTGCCTGGAGTCCGGGGCCCATAACGCAGTATTTT	CAWSPGPITQYF
TRBV9	-	TRBJ1-1	-	TGTGCCAGCAGCGAAGAGGGACAAGGCACTGAAGCTTTCTTT	CASSEEGQGTEAFF
TRBV5-6	-	TRBJ1-5	-	TGTGCCAGCAGCGAGGGACATGTCTGGGGTGAGCCCCAGCATTTT	CASSEGHVWGEPQHF
TRBV10-3	-	TRBJ1-2	-	TGTGCCATCAGTGAAGTTATGGGGGGTGAAAGTGGCTACACCTTC	CAISEVMGGESGYTF
TRBV14	many	TRBJ2-6	-	TGTGCCAGCAGCCAAGGTGGGGCCAACGTCCTGACTTTC	CASSQGGANVLTF
TRBV12-3/TRBV12-4	-	TRBJ2-1	TRBD2	TGTGCCAGCAGTTTAGGTTTAGCGGGAGTCTTC	CASSLGLAGVF
TRBV7-8	-	TRBJ2-6	-	TGTGCCAGCAGCGGAGGGGCTGGGGCCAACGTCCTGACTTTC	CASSGGAGANVLTF
TRBV4-3	-	TRBJ1-2	TRBD1	TGCGCCAGCAGCCGCGGACAGGGGGTGGGGTATGGCTACACCTTC	CASSRGQGVGYGYTF
TRBV13	-	TRBJ2-7	TRBD1	TGTGCCAGCAGCTTGGGACAGGGGGGCTACGAGCAGTACTTC	CASSLGQGGYEQYF
TRBV18	-	TRBJ1-5	-	TGTGCCAGCTTACAGGCAGCACATAGCAATCAGCCCCAGCATTTT	CASLQAAHSNQPQHF
TRBV18	-	TRBJ1-1	TRBD1	TGTGCCAGCTCACAGTTGGCCGGGACAGGGCTTAACACTGAAGCTTTCTTT	CASSQLAGTGLNTEAFF
TRBV3-1/TRBV3-2	-	TRBJ2-1	-	TGTGCCAGCAGCCCGTTAACTACCTACAATGAGCAGTTCTTC	CASSPLTTYNEQFF
TRBV10-1	-	TRBJ2-3	-	TGCGCCAGCAGTGGGGGGCCCGGGGGAGCAGCAGATACGCAGTATTTT	CASSGGPGGAADTQYF
TRBV6-2/TRBV6-3	-	TRBJ1-3	-	TGTGCCAGCAGTTTCGATTTTGGAAACACCATATATTTT	CASSFDFGNTIYF
TRBV7-9	-	TRBJ2-3	-	TGTGCCAGCACCCCCTTAATGCGGGATTTGGCAGATACGCAGTATTTT	CASTPLMRDLADTQYF
TRBV7-2	once	TRBJ1-1	-	TGTGCCAGCAGACAGGGACCCTCGAACACTGAAGCTTTCTTT	CASRQGPSNTEAFF